A single sample gave rise to the 20 T cell receptor beta chains below, sequenced in a study of blood T cell repertoires in COVID-19. Libraries were prepared by immunoSEQ multiplex PCR; TCRdb keeps only in-frame clonotypes and omits some of them. Found here are 150,000 to 200,000 clones, approximately 83% of them singletons; the top ten hold roughly 11%. The specimen was peripheral blood. The receptors stem from a human donor with active or convalescent COVID-19. The donor label of this sample is uncertain.

This chain links TRBV10-2 with TRBJ2-7; TRBD2 matches at 13 bases. Germline CDR1 WSHSY, CDR2 SAAADI. The CDR3 has 16 amino acids. Germline trimming cut 10 bases from V and 0 bases from J; bases unmatched to any gene: 9. The CDR3 DNA follows: TGCGCCACCAGACTAGCGGGGGGCGGTAGCTCCTACGAGCAGTACTTC. It specifies CATRLAGGGSSYEQYF.

The J gene is TRBJ1-2, the V gene TRBV7-2; 7 bases agree with TRBD1. Germline V gives CDR1 SGHTA, CDR2 FQGNSA. Trimming removed 4 bases from V and 3 bases from J; junction bases left unmatched: 8. The CDR3 covers 15 residues. The CDR3 loop is CASSSHGQVHYGYTF. The DNA for the CDR3 is TGTGCCAGCAGCTCACACGGACAGGTCCACTATGGCTACACCTTC.

In nucleotides, the CDR3 is TGTGCCAGCTCACCATCCTTCAGGGGTGAGGATCAGCCCCAGCATTTT. Its translation: CASSPSFRGEDQPQHF. The chain combines TRBV18 with TRBJ1-5, with D maybe TRBD1 (6 bases). V lost 2 bases to trimming and J lost 5 bases, with 16 bases between them. Germline lookup yields CDR1 KGHSH and CDR2 LQKENI. This CDR3 comprises 16 residues.

The chain is built from TRBV6-2 or TRBV6-3 and TRBJ1-1, with a possible D match to TRBD1 (5 bases). This CDR3 contains 16 residues. V was shortened by 5 bases and J by 1 base, with 17 bases between the two germline ends. Per the germline V gene, CDR1 is MNHEY and CDR2 is SVGEGT. The CDR3 loop is CASSNMALDRNTEAFF. DNA for the CDR3: TGTGCCAGCAGTAATATGGCACTCGACAGGAACACTGAAGCTTTCTTT.

At least ten counts were recorded for this clone. This chain uses TRBV5-4 with TRBJ1-4, with 9 nucleotides matching TRBD1. The CDR3 spans 15 residues. Germline assignment: CDR1 SGHNT and CDR2 YYREEE (reference sequence). V shed 4 bases, J shed 10 bases, and the junction held 11 bases outside the gene matches. CDR3 loop: CASSGGTGSGGKLFF. In nucleotides, the CDR3 is TGTGCCAGCAGCGGCGGGACAGGGTCGGGAGGAAAACTGTTTTTT.

This clone has a single count. This chain uses TRBV20-1 with TRBJ2-2; 8 bases map to TRBD1. The CDR3 sequence is 14 residues long. The germline CDR1 and CDR2 sequences are DFQATT and SNEGSKA (reference sequence). Trimming took 3 bases from V and 3 from J; bases not matched to a gene: 3. CDR3 bases: TGCAGTGCTAGTCAGGGGGCTCACACCGGGGAGCTGTTTTTT. Translation: CSASQGAHTGELFF.

The chain recombines TRBV19 with TRBJ1-2, with a weak D call TRBD1 (5 bases). Trimming shortened V by 10 bases and J by 7 bases, and 13 bases separated the two germline ends. The CDR3 spans 11 residues. The V gene's germline CDR1 is LNHDA and CDR2 SQIVND (reference sequence). The CDR3 nucleotides read TGTGCCACCGAATGGGGCGTTGGCTACACCTTC. Encoded protein: CATEWGVGYTF. The full variable domain, completed using reference TRBV19 and TRBJ1-2, is DGGITQSPKYLFRKEGQNVTLSCEQNLNHDAMYWYRQDPGQGLRLIYYSQIVNDFQKGDIAEGYSVSREKKESFPLTVTSAQKNPTAFYLCATEWGVGYTFGSGTRLTVV.

The rearrangement joins TRBV28 to TRBJ2-3, with a possible D match to TRBD1 (5 bases). The CDR3 is 15 amino acids. Germline V lookup: CDR1 MDHEN, CDR2 SYDVKM. Between the trimmed V and J ends, which lost 5 bases and 7 bases, there was a span of 19 bases. CDR3 DNA: TGTGCCAGCAGTACCCTTTCCGGCAGGGCGAATACGCAGTATTTT. Amino acid sequence: CASSTLSGRANTQYF.

This chain uses TRBV2 with TRBJ1-2, with 7 nucleotides matching TRBD1. CDR1 is SNHLY and CDR2 is FYNNEI in the germline V gene. The CDR3 length is 14 residues. V shed 4 bases, J shed 1 base, and the junction held 3 bases outside the gene matches. The CDR3 loop is CASSGGQVNYGYTF. DNA of the CDR3: TGTGCCAGCAGTGGAGGACAGGTTAACTATGGCTACACCTTC. Full variable domain (outside the CDR3, taken from reference TRBV2 and TRBJ1-2): EPEVTQTPSHQVTQMGQEVILRCVPISNHLYFYWYRQILGQKVEFLVSFYNNEISEKSEIFDDQFSVERPDGSNFTLKIRSTKLEDSAMYFCASSGGQVNYGYTFGSGTRLTVV.

The chain uses TRBV24-1 and TRBJ2-2; possible D gene TRBD2, 5 bases. From germline, CDR1 is KGHDR and CDR2 SFDVKD. Trimming pared 0 bases from V and 0 bases from J, leaving 13 bases between. The CDR3 has 18 amino acids. CDR3 sequence: CATSDLNLAEANTGELFF. The CDR3 region has the DNA TGTGCCACCAGTGATTTGAATCTGGCGGAGGCGAACACCGGGGAGCTGTTTTTT.

The rearrangement uses TRBV19 and TRBJ2-1, with 10 bases that match TRBD2. CDR3 length equals 16 residues. Per the germline V gene, CDR1 is LNHDA and CDR2 is SQIVND (reference sequence). Trimming removed 6 bases from V and 8 bases from J; junction bases left unmatched: 13. CDR3 protein: CASRWAGAGGPYEQFF. CDR3 in DNA: TGTGCCAGTAGGTGGGCGGGAGCGGGGGGGCCCTATGAGCAGTTCTTC.

As to this clone: Additional DNA sequences in this sample encode the identical CDR3. This sequence joins TRBV7-2 and TRBJ1-2; TRBD1 matches 8 bases. Unmatched junction bases numbered 6, after V lost 5 bases and J lost 4 bases. Germline values: CDR1 SGHTA, CDR2 FQGNSA. The CDR3 covers 14 residues. CDR3 residues: CASSPGGQAYGYTF. As DNA, the CDR3 is TGTGCCAGCAGCCCGGGGGGACAGGCCTATGGCTACACCTTC.

This chain uses TRBV4-3 with TRBJ2-3; 9 bases are shared with TRBD1. In germline, CDR1 is LGHNA, CDR2 YSLEER. The CDR3 extends over 18 amino acids. V lost 1 base, J lost 4 bases, and 12 bases stayed unmatched. The CDR3: CASSQGETNRGLADTQYF. CDR3 DNA sequence: TGCGCCAGCAGCCAAGGGGAGACTAACAGGGGGCTAGCAGATACGCAGTATTTT.

V gene TRBV9 combines with J gene TRBJ2-7; 8 nucleotides line up with TRBD1. V was clipped by 0 bases and J by 6 bases; unmatched bases: 2. CDR3 length: 13 amino acids. CDR1 is SGDLS and CDR2 is YYNGEE in the germline V gene. This chain's CDR3 is CASSVVGTGEQYF. DNA of the CDR3: TGTGCCAGCAGCGTAGTAGGGACAGGCGAGCAGTACTTC.

The chain uses TRBV6-6 and TRBJ2-7; 9 nucleotides agree with TRBD1. The CDR3 has 16 amino acids. J gave up 2 bases and V 7 bases, and 12 bases lay outside the gene matches. CDR1 is MNHNY and CDR2 is SVGAGI in the germline V gene (reference sequence). The CDR3 nucleotides are TGTGCCAGCACCAGGACAGGGGATGTCCTCACCTACGAGCAGTACTTC. Encoded protein: CASTRTGDVLTYEQYF.

The chain employs TRBV5-1 and TRBJ1-1; D is uncertain. With 1 base removed from V and 5 bases from J, the gap between germline ends came to 12 bases. Germline V gene sequence: CDR1 SGHRS, CDR2 YFSETQ. The CDR3 spans 14 residues. The CDR3 nucleotides are TGCGCCAGCAGCTTGAACCTAGGTGGGACTGAAGCTTTCTTT. Amino acid sequence: CASSLNLGGTEAFF.

The rearrangement joins TRBV2 to TRBJ2-7; TRBD2 matches 11 bases. J lost 6 bases, V lost 9 bases, and 7 bases had no gene match. The CDR3 sequence is 13 residues long. In germline, CDR1 is SNHLY, CDR2 FYNNEI. Written as DNA, the CDR3 is TGTGCCAGTAATAGCGGGAGGGCCGGCGAGCAGTACTTC. Encoded protein: CASNSGRAGEQYF.

J is TRBJ2-1 and V is TRBV14; 12 bases are shared with TRBD1. The CDR3 has 17 amino acids. After removal of 5 bases from V and 7 bases from J, the junction contained 12 bases not matched to a gene. Germline lookup yields CDR1 SGHDN and CDR2 FVKESK. Here the CDR3 reads CASSVLKPGQGANEQFF. The CDR3 region has the DNA TGTGCCAGCAGCGTGCTTAAGCCGGGACAGGGGGCAAATGAGCAGTTCTTC.

This clone has a single count. The rearrangement joins TRBV29-1 to TRBJ2-3; D is undetermined. The CDR3 covers 14 residues. Trimming removed 4 bases from V and 2 bases from J, with 13 bases in between. CDR1 and CDR2 from the germline V gene are SQVTM and ANQGSEA. In DNA, the CDR3 is TGCAGCGTTGCCAGTTCGACATACACAGATACGCAGTATTTT. The encoded protein is CSVASSTYTDTQYF.

The chain employs TRBV7-2 and TRBJ1-2; D perhaps matches TRBD1 (6 bases). This CDR3 is 14 amino acids long. The germline CDR1 and CDR2 sequences are SGHTA and FQGNSA. V was trimmed by 1 base and J by 8 bases, leaving 14 bases between them. The CDR3 is CASSLGYRADGYTF. CDR3 sequence (DNA): TGTGCCAGCAGCTTAGGGTACAGGGCCGACGGCTACACCTTC. Variable domain in full (rest from reference TRBV7-2 and TRBJ1-2): GAGVSQSPSNKVTEKGKDVELRCDPISGHTALYWYRQSLGQGLEFLIYFQGNSAPDKSGLPSDRFSAERTGGSVSTLTIQRTQQEDSAVYLCASSLGYRADGYTFGSGTRLTVV.